Listed below are T cell receptor beta chains from one sample, sequenced in a study of post-analysis software for immune sequencing data. Via MiXCR, TCRdb re-called the PCR reads, giving one row per CDR3 protein. Of 350,000 to 500,000 distinct CDR3 sequences detected, about 40% appear once; the ten largest clones hold around 8%. Sequencing was carried out using blood. The receptors originated from a girl aged 2 to 10 with multiple sclerosis. The CDR3 runs from the conserved cysteine through the conserved F or W. D genes are given only for firm matches. Clone sizes are given selectively: once, few, many, or a class where the clone is expanded.

V: TRBV10-3; J: TRBJ1-1; size: few; D: NA; CDR3: CAISEVWSTEAFF; DNA: TGTGCCATCAGTGAAGTGTGGAGCACTGAAGCTTTCTTT
V: TRBV7-2; J: TRBJ2-7; size: NA; D: TRBD2; CDR3: CASSFSSQLAGINEQYF; DNA: TGTGCCAGCAGCTTCTCCAGTCAACTAGCGGGGATCAACGAGCAGTACTTC
V: TRBV6-4; J: TRBJ2-7; size: few; D: TRBD2; CDR3: CASRPGGDYEQYF; DNA: TGTGCCAGCAGGCCGGGAGGTGACTACGAGCAGTACTTC
V: TRBV7-2; J: TRBJ1-5; size: few; D: NA; CDR3: CASSFQHQPQHF; DNA: TGTGCCAGCAGCTTCCAGCATCAGCCCCAGCATTTT
V: TRBV20-1; J: TRBJ1-1; size: NA; D: NA; CDR3: CSARVTQGMNTEAFF; DNA: TGCAGTGCTAGAGTCACTCAGGGGATGAACACTGAAGCTTTCTTT
V: TRBV6-5; J: TRBJ2-3; size: NA; D: NA; CDR3: CASSLTSRSDTQYF; DNA: TGTGCCAGCAGTTTAACTAGTAGATCAGATACGCAGTATTTT
V: TRBV29-1; J: TRBJ1-2; size: few; D: TRBD1; CDR3: CSGQTGRYGYTF; DNA: TGCAGCGGCCAGACAGGGCGCTATGGCTACACCTTC
V: TRBV5-1; J: TRBJ2-3; size: NA; D: NA; CDR3: CASSLGQGLGTDTQYF; DNA: TGCGCCAGCAGCTTGGGTCAGGGGCTCGGCACAGATACGCAGTATTTT
V: TRBV20-1; J: TRBJ2-1; size: few; D: NA; CDR3: CSAWGHASWNEQFF; DNA: TGCAGTGCTTGGGGGCACGCCTCTTGGAATGAGCAGTTCTTC
V: TRBV7-3; J: TRBJ2-5; size: once; D: NA; CDR3: CASRSRGVNEQETQYF; DNA: TGTGCCAGCAGATCGAGAGGGGTAAACGAACAAGAGACCCAGTACTTC
V: TRBV5-1; J: TRBJ2-1; size: NA; D: NA; CDR3: CASSSRLFTSDNEQFF; DNA: TGCGCCAGCAGCTCCCGACTATTTACTAGTGACAATGAGCAGTTCTTC
V: TRBV5-6; J: TRBJ1-4; size: once; D: TRBD1; CDR3: CASSVWTGANEKRFF; DNA: TGTGCCAGCAGCGTATGGACAGGGGCTAATGAAAAACGGTTTTTT
V: TRBV7-8; J: TRBJ2-1; size: NA; D: TRBD2; CDR3: CASSLRGAGRGEQFF; DNA: TGTGCCAGCAGCTTACGGGGAGCGGGGAGGGGTGAGCAGTTCTTC
V: TRBV4-1; J: TRBJ2-3; size: few; D: NA; CDR3: CASSQEGYEADTQYF; DNA: TGCGCCAGCAGCCAAGAAGGGTATGAGGCAGATACGCAGTATTTT
V: TRBV27; J: TRBJ1-5; size: few; D: NA; CDR3: CASSLSLRQVQPQHF; DNA: TGTGCCAGCAGTTTGAGTTTGAGACAGGTCCAGCCCCAGCATTTT
V: TRBV4-1; J: TRBJ1-6; size: NA; D: NA; CDR3: CASSPTGQAYNSPLHF; DNA: TGCGCCAGCAGCCCGACGGGGCAGGCCTATAATTCACCCCTCCACTTT
V: TRBV20-1; J: TRBJ2-5; size: NA; D: TRBD1; CDR3: CSARGTDTERQYF; DNA: TGCAGTGCTAGGGGGACAGACACGGAGCGCCAGTACTTC
V: TRBV7-2; J: TRBJ1-2; size: many; D: NA; CDR3: CASSLYRDYGYTF; DNA: TGTGCCAGCAGCTTATACAGGGACTATGGCTACACCTTC
V: TRBV7-3; J: TRBJ2-5; size: NA; D: NA; CDR3: CASSLNSFETQYF; DNA: TGTGCCAGCAGCTTAAATAGTTTCGAGACCCAGTACTTC
V: TRBV12-3/TRBV12-4; J: TRBJ1-5; size: NA; D: NA; CDR3: CASSFTAVSQPQHF; DNA: TGTGCCAGCAGTTTTACGGCAGTGTCCCAGCCCCAGCATTTT
V: TRBV12-3/TRBV12-4; J: TRBJ1-4; size: NA; D: NA; CDR3: CASRVGGEKLFF; DNA: TGTGCCAGCAGGGTTGGAGGAGAAAAACTGTTTTTT
V: TRBV7-2; J: TRBJ2-3; size: NA; D: NA; CDR3: CAGSSGDMGTDTQYF; DNA: TGTGCCGGCAGCTCAGGGGATATGGGCACAGATACGCAGTATTTT
V: TRBV20-1; J: TRBJ2-3; size: NA; D: NA; CDR3: CSARGAGTRITDTQYF; DNA: TGCAGTGCTAGAGGAGCCGGGACAAGAATCACAGATACGCAGTATTTT
V: TRBV20-1; J: TRBJ2-3; size: NA; D: NA; CDR3: CSARPSYRESTDTQYF; DNA: TGCAGTGCTAGGCCTTCCTACCGGGAGAGCACAGATACGCAGTATTTT
V: TRBV3-1; J: TRBJ2-1; size: NA; D: TRBD2; CDR3: CASSKLTSGSYNEQFF; DNA: TGTGCCAGCAGCAAACTTACTAGCGGGAGTTACAATGAGCAGTTCTTC
V: TRBV10-3; J: TRBJ2-1; size: NA; D: TRBD2; CDR3: CAIRTGLAGNEQFF; DNA: TGTGCCATCAGGACAGGACTAGCGGGCAATGAGCAGTTCTTC
V: TRBV7-2; J: TRBJ2-5; size: few; D: TRBD2; CDR3: CASSAGLVNTETQYF; DNA: TGTGCCAGCAGCGCGGGACTAGTTAATACAGAGACCCAGTACTTC
V: TRBV28; J: TRBJ2-7; size: NA; D: TRBD1; CDR3: CATCTGGGISYEQYF; DNA: TGTGCCACCTGTACAGGGGGCGGGATCTCCTACGAGCAGTACTTC
V: TRBV18; J: TRBJ1-4; size: few; D: TRBD1; CDR3: CASSPPVGRGLEKLFF; DNA: TGTGCCAGCTCACCACCGGTGGGCAGGGGGCTTGAAAAACTGTTTTTT
V: TRBV4-3; J: TRBJ1-4; size: NA; D: NA; CDR3: CASSQESGTTNEKLFF; DNA: TGCGCCAGCAGCCAAGAAAGCGGCACAACTAATGAAAAACTGTTTTTT
V: TRBV7-2; J: TRBJ2-1; size: NA; D: TRBD2; CDR3: CASSLVAGAANEQFF; DNA: TGTGCCAGCAGCTTAGTGGCGGGAGCGGCTAATGAGCAGTTCTTC
V: TRBV6-6; J: TRBJ1-1; size: once; D: TRBD1; CDR3: CASSSGGPFTEAFF; DNA: TGTGCCAGCAGTTCAGGGGGCCCTTTCACTGAAGCTTTCTTT
V: TRBV6-5; J: TRBJ2-1; size: NA; D: NA; CDR3: CASSYSVQPAWNEQFF; DNA: TGTGCCAGCAGTTACTCGGTCCAGCCCGCTTGGAATGAGCAGTTCTTC
V: TRBV29-1; J: TRBJ1-1; size: once; D: NA; CDR3: CSVTGAGAGAFF; DNA: TGCAGCGTTACCGGGGCCGGCGCTGGAGCTTTCTTT
V: TRBV7-9; J: TRBJ2-7; size: NA; D: TRBD2; CDR3: CASSMTTSGTYEQYF; DNA: TGTGCCAGCAGCATGACCACTAGCGGAACCTACGAGCAGTACTTC
V: TRBV5-1; J: TRBJ2-5; size: once; D: NA; CDR3: CASSLRTDPGTQCF; DNA: TGCGCCAGCAGCTTGCGAACGGATCCTGGGACCCAGTGCTTC
V: TRBV27; J: TRBJ2-2; size: NA; D: NA; CDR3: CASSLRGIRRTGERFF; DNA: TGTGCCAGCAGTCTTCGGGGCATTAGAAGGACCGGGGAGCGGTTTTTT
V: TRBV29-1; J: TRBJ1-2; size: few; D: TRBD1; CDR3: CSGQGDYGYTF; DNA: TGCAGCGGACAGGGAGACTATGGCTACACCTTC
V: TRBV13; J: TRBJ2-1; size: few; D: TRBD2; CDR3: CASSYGSGRSYNEQFF; DNA: TGTGCCAGCAGCTACGGGAGCGGGAGATCCTACAATGAGCAGTTCTTC
V: TRBV20-1; J: TRBJ1-2; size: NA; D: NA; CDR3: CSARAAQDNNYGYTF; DNA: TGCAGTGCTAGAGCCGCGCAGGACAACAACTATGGCTACACCTTC
V: TRBV27; J: TRBJ2-7; size: NA; D: NA; CDR3: CASSSQPYEQYF; DNA: TGTGCCAGCAGTTCCCAGCCCTACGAGCAGTACTTC
V: TRBV7-9; J: TRBJ2-7; size: NA; D: TRBD1; CDR3: CASSARGLPNYNEQYF; DNA: TGTGCCAGCAGCGCCAGGGGGCTTCCTAACTACAATGAGCAGTACTTC
V: TRBV7-6; J: TRBJ2-7; size: few; D: TRBD1; CDR3: CASSLAYDRGYEQYF; DNA: TGTGCCAGCAGCTTAGCGTACGACAGGGGCTACGAGCAGTACTTC
V: TRBV28; J: TRBJ2-4; size: NA; D: TRBD2; CDR3: CASSTTTGGRGNIQYF; DNA: TGTGCCAGCAGTACCACTACGGGGGGGCGAGGAAACATTCAGTACTTC
V: TRBV10-3; J: TRBJ2-1; size: NA; D: TRBD2; CDR3: CAISDWLAGVDEQFF; DNA: TGTGCCATCAGTGATTGGCTAGCGGGGGTGGATGAGCAGTTCTTC
V: TRBV3-1; J: TRBJ2-3; size: few; D: NA; CDR3: CASSQLGSAVGTQYF; DNA: TGTGCCAGCAGCCAATTAGGTTCGGCGGTCGGTACGCAGTATTTT
V: TRBV20-1; J: TRBJ2-1; size: NA; D: NA; CDR3: CSFYARGNEQFF; DNA: TGCAGTTTCTACGCCAGAGGCAATGAGCAGTTCTTC
V: TRBV12-3/TRBV12-4; J: TRBJ1-1; size: NA; D: TRBD1; CDR3: CASSPNRGARDTEAFF; DNA: TGTGCCAGCAGTCCCAACAGGGGTGCAAGGGACACTGAAGCTTTCTTT
V: TRBV28; J: TRBJ1-6; size: NA; D: NA; CDR3: CASRGRPDSPLHF; DNA: TGTGCCAGCAGGGGACGCCCGGATTCACCCCTCCACTTT
V: TRBV7-8; J: TRBJ2-5; size: NA; D: NA; CDR3: CASSSGWETQYF; DNA: TGTGCCAGCAGCTCAGGGTGGGAGACCCAGTACTTC
V: TRBV7-3; J: TRBJ2-7; size: few; D: TRBD2; CDR3: CASSLLARSSYEQYF; DNA: TGTGCCAGCAGCCTACTAGCGAGGAGCTCCTACGAGCAGTACTTC